Sequencing of this T cell receptor (beta chain) was carried out in a study of T-cell reconstitution after alpha-beta-depleted transplantation in children. V lost 1 base to trimming and J lost 7 bases; unmatched junction nucleotides: 24. CDR3 size: 20 residues. The germline gives CDR1 DFQATT, CDR2 SNEGSKA (reference sequence). This clonotype was recorded a few times. Unique molecular identifiers were used in preparing the TCRbeta library. TCRdb ran MiXCR on the PCR reads and lists one entry per CDR3 protein. Among 400,000 to 500,000 distinct CDR3 sequences, approximately 11% were seen once, and the ten largest hold approximately 5%.

The sequence was collected from a human donor who donated a stem cell graft to a child with acute myeloid leukemia. The specimen was PBMCs from the stem cell graft donor, collected from the stem cell graft. The rearrangement links TRBV20-1 to TRBJ2-4; 8 bases map to TRBD2. CDR3 protein: CSARVFYCGVTSVGGNIQYF. For the CDR3, the DNA is TGCAGTGCTAGAGTGTTTTATTGTGGTGTGACTAGCGTTGGGGGGAACATTCAGTACTTC.